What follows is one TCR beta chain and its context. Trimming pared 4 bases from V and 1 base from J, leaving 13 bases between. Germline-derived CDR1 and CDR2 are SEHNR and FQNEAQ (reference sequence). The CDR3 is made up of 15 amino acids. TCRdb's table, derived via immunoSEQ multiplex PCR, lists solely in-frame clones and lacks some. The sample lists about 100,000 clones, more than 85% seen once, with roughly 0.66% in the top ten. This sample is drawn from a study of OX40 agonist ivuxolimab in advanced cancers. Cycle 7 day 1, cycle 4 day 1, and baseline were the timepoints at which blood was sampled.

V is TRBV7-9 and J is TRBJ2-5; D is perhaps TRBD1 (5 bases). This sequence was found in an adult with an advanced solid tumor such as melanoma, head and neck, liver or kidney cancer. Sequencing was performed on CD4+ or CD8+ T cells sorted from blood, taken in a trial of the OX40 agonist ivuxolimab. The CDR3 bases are TGTGCCAGCAGCTCAGGACATTTGGTCCAAGAGACCCAGTACTTC. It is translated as CASSSGHLVQETQYF.